The clone carrying this TCR beta chain was seen at least ten times. The antigen remains unidentified. The time point denotes: newly diagnosed GD, antithyroid drugs for less than 3 months. Generation of the TCR library employed RNA extracted from PBMCs. The record originates from a study of regulatory T cells in long-lasting Graves disease. Sequencing libraries for TCR beta were prepared with iRepertoire HTBI primers and Arm-PCR of CDR3 regions. TCRdb re-called the multiplex PCR reads with MiXCR, one entry per CDR3 protein. The table lists 550,000 to 600,000 distinct CDR3 sequences, 15% to 20% of them singletons, with around 12% in the top ten. This CDR3 is built from 12 residues. Germline values: CDR1 MDHEN, CDR2 SYDVKM. V lost 7 bases and J lost 1, with 7 bases in between. Study-level findings and limits: The persistent group shared 2,741 public clonotypes, more than the 950 to 1,000 shared by new patients.

These same records also appear under a second study, on T cells in Graves' hyperthyroidism and ophthalmopathy. Turning to that study: TCR CDR3 regions were first amplified by RT-PCR with HTBI primers. Ophthalmopathy was separated from stable hyperthyroidism by a 13 V-J model.

Sequences were derived from peripheral blood mononuclear cells (PBMCs), sampled at new diagnosis, from a patient treated with antithyroid drugs. This sequence originates from a man aged 18 to 35 with Graves disease. The chain combines TRBV28 with TRBJ2-5, with D unresolved. The CDR3 is CASKRIQETQYF. The DNA for the CDR3 is TGTGCCAGCAAGAGGATCCAAGAGACCCAGTACTTC.